This T cell receptor beta chain was documented in a study of blood T cell repertoires in COVID-19. Whole-study context: The United States, Italy and Spain supplied acute and convalescent COVID-19 samples. Nucleic acid was either cDNA or gDNA, and it came from T cells, B-cell-depleted T cells, or PBMCs.

V lost 4 bases and J lost 8, with 14 bases in between. This CDR3 has 13 amino acids. Germline V gene lookup returns CDR1 LGHDT and CDR2 YNNKEL (reference sequence). As originally analysed: It was from reference gene primer amplification that nucleated cell counts were estimated. The repertoire was sequenced with immunoSEQ multiplex PCR; TCRdb's copy has only in-frame clones and lacks some. That table is the source of V, J and clone size, and D and trimming were worked out from the DNA. The sample has some 130,000 clones, approximately 84% seen once. This chain links TRBV3-1 (or the pseudogene TRBV3-2) with TRBJ1-2, with no clear D. The receptor was isolated from a woman older than 75 with acute or convalescent COVID-19. The material sequenced was peripheral blood. Here the CDR3 reads CASSPRRWRGYTF. The CDR3 bases are TGTGCCAGCAGCCCCCGGCGGTGGCGGGGCTACACCTTC.